Included here is one T cell receptor beta chain sequence, with context. Its antigen is still unknown. The sample holds no much larger clone one base away, and base qualities are not on file. The sample is drawn from a study of Ad26.COV2.S vaccination and SARS-CoV-2 variants (TCRdb year 2021). Context from the whole study: Donors in the vaccine arm were drawn from COV1001, a multicentre, randomized, double-blind, placebo-controlled phase I-IIa trial testing Ad26.COV2.S in healthy adults. Sequencing of the TCRbeta repertoire served to evaluate the specificity and breadth of SARS-CoV-2-reactive T cell receptors following Ad26.COV2.S vaccination. The TCR-sequenced set comprised around 30 samples: around 20 Ad26.COV2.S vaccine recipients, 5 placebo recipients and 8 SARS-CoV-2 convalescent individuals. Blinding of investigators to trial group allocation was maintained during experiments and outcome assessment. Ad26.COV2.S was administered intramuscularly at 5 x 10^10 or 1 x 10^11 viral particles, either as a single shot or as two shots given 56 days apart. Trial participants were randomized into five groups of five: low-dose or high-dose Ad26.COV2.S given once or twice, or placebo on both occasions.

The CDR3 has 12 amino acids, counting the end cysteine and phenylalanine. Just CDR3 DNA is preserved here, 36 bases in frame from base 1. The trim is 8 bases for V and 3 bases for J, with a gap of 9 bases between the germline ends. CDR1 and CDR2, per the germline V gene, are MDHEN and SYDVKM. What the work shows at the level of the full study, not this receptor alone: The authors noted that the TCR breadth and depth analyses may have underestimated total T cell responses. The study lacked the statistical power to compare responses across vaccine doses or regimens. Higher spike-specific TCR breadth was observed in Ad26.COV2.S recipients than in placebo recipients (P = 0.0014). Non-spike TCR breadth was comparable between vaccine and placebo recipients, consistent with the vaccine containing only spike. After vaccination, substantial breadth of spike-specific CD8+ and CD4+ T cell responses was reported.

TCRbeta CDR3 regions were sequenced with the immunoSEQ Assay. After extraction, genomic DNA underwent amplification by bias-controlled multiplex PCR, followed by high-throughput sequencing. The study's processing was this. Collapsing and filtering of sequences were performed to quantify the absolute abundance of each unique TCRbeta CDR3 region. T cell fraction was estimated by normalization of TCRbeta template counts to usable DNA, with usable DNA being measured through amplification of reference genes present in all nucleated cells. Repertoire TCRs were annotated as SARS-CoV-2-specific when V gene, CDR3 amino acid sequence and J gene were exactly matched to a known reactive TCR set. The reference SARS-CoV-2 TCR set was derived from MIRA and filtered for enrichment in COVID-19-positive ImmuneCODE repertoires, a step that removed public or cross-reactive TCRs. Based on the MIRA antigens, annotated TCRs were further analysed at the level of specific ORF or position within ORF. Breadth was defined as the number of annotated unique rearrangements divided by the total number of unique productive rearrangements, and depth was defined as the summed frequency of the annotated unique rearrangements. Two-sided Wilcoxon rank-sum tests were used to compare TCR breadth between groups. TCRdb stores this immuneACCESS table with in-frame sequences only. Part of the clones is absent; in the studies checked, under half of the shortfall reflects unresolved V genes, and no reason is known for the rest. V, J and clone size derive from that table, while D and trimming were established from the DNA sequence. In all, the sample holds about half a million clones, and 80% to 90% of those were seen once. The ten most abundant clones make up about 1.5% of the sample.

According to the study, the label for this sample's treatment or condition signals: roughly 18 received Ad26.COV2.S at low or high dose, single or two shots; five or six received placebo; per-sample allocation not given. For vaccine and placebo recipients, repertoires were sequenced using samples collected on day 63 after the first injection. Cohort 1b enrolled roughly 25 adults aged 18-55 years at a single site in Boston, USA, between 29 July and 7 August 2020. As a vaccine, Ad26.COV2.S was a replication-incompetent adenovirus type 26 vector that expressed a prefusion-stabilized SARS-CoV-2 spike protein derived from the original Wuhan strain.

This sequence originates from a person aged 18 to 59 who received the Ad26.COV2.S COVID-19 vaccine or a placebo. The material was peripheral blood, obtained in a trial of Ad26.COV2.S vaccine versus placebo. The chain couples TRBV28 to TRBJ2-3, with the D gene not confidently named. The CDR3 corresponds to CASQQTTDTQYF. The DNA sequence follows: TGTGCCAGCCAGCAGACGACAGATACGCAGTATTTT.